Below, one TCR beta chain is given with its context. No antigen is known for it. No clone much larger than this one lies a single base away; base qualities are absent. This record belongs to a study of OX40 agonist ivuxolimab in advanced cancers. In the study overall: Ivuxolimab, which targeted the costimulatory receptor OX40 (CD134), was an agonistic, fully human IgG2 monoclonal antibody. Partial responses occurred in three dose-escalation patients: two with cutaneous melanoma and one with hepatocellular carcinoma. The paper covers the monotherapy dose-escalation part of the phase I ivuxolimab trial, which included N ≈ 52 patients. Peripheral TCRbeta sequencing was intended to test whether TCR sequence diversity was altered and clonal T-cell expansion was caused by ivuxolimab. Prior anti-PD-1, anti-PD-L1 or anti-CTLA-4 therapy was permitted, and checkpoint inhibitors had been received by about 44% of dose-escalation patients. Intravenous ivuxolimab was administered to patients every 2 weeks at six dose levels: 0.01, 0.1, 0.3, 1.5, 3 and 10 mg/kg. Of the roughly 50 dose-escalation patients, hepatocellular carcinoma was present in 19, melanoma in some 15, renal cell carcinoma in 9 and head and neck cancer in 9. In the dose-escalation cohort, over 65% of patients were male, and the mean age was around 60 years, with a range of 23 to 79. The full study reports these points: The antigen specificity of the clonally expanded peripheral T cells was not determined. At doses of 0.1 to 3.0 mg/kg, clonal expansion of both CD4+ and CD8+ blood T cells was observed from baseline to week 6. Low levels of normalized T-cell clonal expansion were also seen in some patients who did not respond. Partial responders in the 0.1-3.0 mg/kg groups had among the lowest normalized peripheral clonal expansion, especially among CD8+ T cells. After ivuxolimab, CD8+ T cells had more expanded clones than CD4+ T cells on average.

Patients with autoimmune disease history or receiving systemic immunosuppression were excluded from the trial. Peripheral blood for TCR sequencing was collected from all dose cohorts at baseline, on cycle 4 day 1, and on cycle 7 day 1. Samples were obtained from an open-label, multicenter, first-in-human phase I dose-escalation trial of ivuxolimab. Adults with locally advanced or metastatic melanoma, renal cell, hepatocellular, or head and neck squamous cell carcinoma were enrolled in the trial. CD4+ and CD8+ T cells were sorted separately from peripheral blood before TCR sequencing. From its cysteine to its phenylalanine, the CDR3 spans 16 amino acids. CDR3 DNA is the only sequence kept; it has 48 bases, read in frame from the first base. At the junction V is shortened by 3 bases and J by 4 bases; bases outside the gene matches: 5. Per the germline V gene (reference sequence), SEHNR is the CDR1 and FQNEAQ is the CDR2.

Genomic DNA was isolated from the sorted cells so that the TCRbeta CDR3 region could be sequenced. The immunoSEQ Assay was used to sequence the TCRbeta CDR3 regions. TCRdb stores this immuneACCESS table with in-frame sequences only. Part of the clones is absent; in the studies checked, under half of the shortfall reflects unresolved V genes, and no reason is known for the rest. The sample profile shows approximately 47,000 clones; more than 85% of them were found once. Around 1.8% of the sample rests with the top ten. This receptor chain uses TRBV7-9 and TRBJ1-6; 8 junctional bases match TRBD1. This clonotype was sampled from an adult with an advanced solid tumor such as melanoma, head and neck, liver or kidney cancer. Source: CD4+ or CD8+ T cells sorted from blood, taken in a trial of the OX40 agonist ivuxolimab. The DNA reads TGTGCCAGCAGCTTCTACGGGACAGGTTATAATTCACCCCTCCACTTT. Its product reads: CASSFYGTGYNSPLHF.